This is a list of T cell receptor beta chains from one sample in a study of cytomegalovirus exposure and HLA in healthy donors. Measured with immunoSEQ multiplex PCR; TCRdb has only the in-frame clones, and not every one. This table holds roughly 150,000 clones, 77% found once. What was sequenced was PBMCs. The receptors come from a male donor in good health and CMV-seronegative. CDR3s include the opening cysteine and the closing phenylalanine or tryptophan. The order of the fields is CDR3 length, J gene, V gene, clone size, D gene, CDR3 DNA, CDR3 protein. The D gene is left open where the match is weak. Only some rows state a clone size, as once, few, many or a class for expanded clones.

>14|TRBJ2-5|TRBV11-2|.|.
TGTGCCAGCAGCTTCTCGGGGGTAGCAGAGACCCAGTACTTC
CASSFSGVAETQYF
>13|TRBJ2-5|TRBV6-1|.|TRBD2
TGTGCCAGCAGGCCGACTAGCATGGAGACCCAGTACTTC
CASRPTSMETQYF
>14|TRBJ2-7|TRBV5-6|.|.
TGTGCCAGCAGCTTGGTAAAGAGCTCCTACGAGCAGTACTTC
CASSLVKSSYEQYF
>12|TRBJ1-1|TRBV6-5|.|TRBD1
TGTGCCAGCACCCATACAGGGGGCCAAGCTTTCTTT
CASTHTGGQAFF
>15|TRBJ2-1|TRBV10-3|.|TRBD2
TGTGCCATCAGCGGCACTAGCGGGGGGGCGTATGAGCAGTTCTTC
CAISGTSGGAYEQFF
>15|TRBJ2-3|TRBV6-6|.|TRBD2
TGTGCCAGCAGCAGGACTAGCGGAGGCACAGATACGCAGTATTTT
CASSRTSGGTDTQYF
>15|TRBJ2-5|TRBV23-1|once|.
TGCGCCAGCAGTCAAGAGACAGCCACCCGGGAGACCCAGTACTTC
CASSQETATRETQYF
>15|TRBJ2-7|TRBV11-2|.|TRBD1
TGTGCCAGCAGCACGCGGACAGGGATTTTCACCGAGCAGTACTTC
CASSTRTGIFTEQYF
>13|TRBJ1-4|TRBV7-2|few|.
TGTGCCAGCAGCTTATTACCCCTTCAAGAGATGTTTTTT
CASSLLPLQEMFF
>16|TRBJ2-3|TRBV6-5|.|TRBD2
TGTGCCAGCAGTTACTCGAGGAGCGGGAGAGGAGATACGCAGTATTTT
CASSYSRSGRGDTQYF
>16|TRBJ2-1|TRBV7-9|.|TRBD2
TGTGCCAGCAGCCCCCTCCCGGGACTAGGAAACAATGAGCAGTTCTTC
CASSPLPGLGNNEQFF
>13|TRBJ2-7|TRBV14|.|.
TGTGCCAGCAGCCAAGTTCGCCGGGATGAGCAGTACTTC
CASSQVRRDEQYF
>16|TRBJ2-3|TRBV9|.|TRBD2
TGTGCCAGCAGCCTAGGGACTAGCGGGAACACAGATACGCAGTATTTT
CASSLGTSGNTDTQYF
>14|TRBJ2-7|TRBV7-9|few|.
TGTGCCAGCAGCTACCCGGGTCTATCCTACGAGCAGTACTTC
CASSYPGLSYEQYF
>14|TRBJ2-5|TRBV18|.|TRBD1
TGTGCCAGCTCCCCCATGGACAGGGAAGGGTCCCAGTACTTC
CASSPMDREGSQYF